This entry concerns a single TCR beta chain. The antigen remains unidentified. This sample was included in a study of post-analysis software for immune sequencing data. Overall study: The disease courses covered relapsing-remitting, secondary progressive and progressive-relapsing multiple sclerosis.

Unique-molecular-identifier-tagged TCR beta cDNA libraries were used. cDNA molecules numbering 400,000 to 550,000 came from approximately 1 to 10 million T cells. TCRdb used MiXCR to reprocess the PCR reads, holding one entry per CDR3 protein. Of about 460,000 distinct CDR3 sequences listed, approximately 46% are singletons. General study results and limits: Under the F measure, samples that were prepared in one batch clustered strongly together. People with multiple sclerosis had a significantly lower normalized Chao1 diversity than controls did.

Sequenced input: blood. This receptor was identified in a girl under 18 with multiple sclerosis.

The CDR3 sequence is CASRDDRVDEQYF. CDR3 DNA: TGTGCCAGCAGGGACGACAGGGTGGACGAGCAGTACTTC. The J gene is TRBJ2-7, the V gene TRBV11-2; 7 positions agree with TRBD1. The V segment lost 6 bases and the J segment 5 bases; nucleotides outside the gene matches: 7. The CDR3 length is 13 residues. The germline V gene encodes CDR1 SGHAT and CDR2 FQNNGV.